These 14 T cell receptor beta chains came from one sample sequenced in a study of neurological immune-mediated disorders. Indicated time point: longitudinal time-point 3. MiXCR, run by TCRdb on the 5' RACE reads, gives a single entry per CDR3 protein. Found here are more than 75,000 distinct CDR3 sequences, around 4.5% of them singletons; the top ten hold roughly 5.6%. Sequencing used PBMCs. The receptor set was obtained from a woman aged 60 to 75 with multiple sclerosis.

The rearrangement joins TRBV28 to TRBJ1-2; tentative D call: TRBD1 (6 bases). Germline loops: CDR1 MDHEN, CDR2 SYDVKM. The CDR3 sequence is 16 residues long. V was clipped by 5 bases and J by 1 base, with 17 bases between them. The CDR3 loop is CASSASGTNSNYGYTF. CDR3 bases: TGTGCCAGCAGTGCGTCCGGGACAAATAGTAACTATGGCTACACCTTC.

This clonotype was detected ten times or more. The V and J genes are TRBV5-1 and TRBJ2-7, with 7 nucleotides matching TRBD1. The CDR3 consists of 14 residues. With 0 bases clipped from V and 2 bases from J, the junction kept 2 bases outside the gene matches. Germline CDR1 reads SGHRS; CDR2 reads YFSETQ. CDR3 amino acids: CASSLDGQAYEQYF. CDR3 bases: TGCGCCAGCAGCTTGGATGGACAGGCCTACGAGCAGTACTTC.

This clonotype was seen repeatedly, ten times or more. The V gene is TRBV5-1, the J gene TRBJ2-7; 11 bases match TRBD2. Germline V gene lookup returns CDR1 SGHRS and CDR2 YFSETQ. The CDR3 loop spans 16 amino acids. J lost 2 bases, V lost 0 bases, and 4 bases had no gene match. The CDR3 here is CASSLARLAGTYEQYF. The CDR3 DNA reads as TGCGCCAGCAGCTTGGCGCGACTAGCGGGGACCTACGAGCAGTACTTC.

Ten or more counts support this clonotype. The rearrangement links TRBV12-3 or TRBV12-4 to TRBJ2-1; D may match TRBD1 or TRBD2 (6 bases each). V lost 7 bases, J lost 2 bases, and 18 bases lay in between. The CDR3 totals 16 residues. CDR3 DNA: TGTGCCAGCAACGCTATTATGAGGGGGGCCTACAATGAGCAGTTCTTC. It is translated as CASNAIMRGAYNEQFF.

This clonotype was observed many times. The rearrangement joins TRBV6-1 to TRBJ1-1, with 7 positions matching TRBD1. V was clipped by 0 bases and J by 5 bases; unmatched bases: 0. Germline CDR1 MNHNS, CDR2 SASEGT. This CDR3 spans 13 amino acids. CDR3 sequence: CASSEAQGTEAFF. The CDR3 DNA is TGTGCCAGCAGTGAAGCACAGGGGACTGAAGCTTTCTTT.

This clonotype has at least ten counts. The J gene is TRBJ1-1, the V gene TRBV5-1; D is undetermined. This CDR3 has 17 amino acids. V was trimmed by 1 base and J by 1 base, leaving 17 bases between them. Germline-derived CDR1 and CDR2 are SGHRS and YFSETQ. The CDR3, as DNA: TGCGCCAGCAGCTTGAGATTGGACCCGATGCCGAACACTGAAGCTTTCTTT. It encodes CASSLRLDPMPNTEAFF.

This clonotype came up many times. The V gene is TRBV10-3, the J gene TRBJ1-1, with unresolved D. CDR1 and CDR2 from the germline V gene are ENHRY and SYGVKD. The CDR3 sequence is 13 residues long. Trimming stripped 0 bases from V and 2 bases from J, with 4 bases between. CDR3 region: CAISESRNTEAFF. Written as DNA, the CDR3 is TGTGCCATCAGTGAGTCACGAAACACTGAAGCTTTCTTT.

Many counts were recorded for this clonotype. V is TRBV29-1 and J is TRBJ2-1, with 10 bases matching TRBD2. The ends lost 6 bases at V and 4 bases at J; junction bases unmatched: 3. Germline loops: CDR1 SQVTM, CDR2 ANQGSEA. This CDR3 is 13 amino acids long. The CDR3 reads CSVSAGGYNEQFF. CDR3 nucleotide sequence: TGCAGCGTCTCAGCGGGGGGGTACAATGAGCAGTTCTTC.

This clonotype was found many times. The J gene is TRBJ1-2, the V gene TRBV6-6, with D perhaps TRBD1 (6 bases). In germline, CDR1 is MNHNY, CDR2 SVGAGI (reference sequence). V lost 2 bases and J lost 8, with 12 bases in between. CDR3 size: 13 residues. The CDR3 coding sequence is TGTGCCAGCAGTTACGAAGGGGGTAACGGCTACACCTTC. This gives the protein CASSYEGGNGYTF.

This clonotype was observed many times. The chain is built from TRBV20-1 and TRBJ1-3; D is unclear. The germline V gene encodes CDR1 DFQATT and CDR2 SNEGSKA (reference sequence). This CDR3 region has 17 residues. V was shortened by 0 bases and J by 0 bases, with 15 bases between the two germline ends. CDR3 sequence: CSARDPRTISSGNTIYF. As DNA, the CDR3 is TGCAGTGCTAGAGATCCGAGGACCATTAGCTCTGGAAACACCATATATTTT.

There are many counts of this clonotype. The junction shows a germline mismatch at one end, possibly a read error. This chain links TRBV20-1 with TRBJ2-1; D might be TRBD2 (5 bases). Germline-derived CDR1 and CDR2 are DFQATT and SNEGSKA (reference sequence). The CDR3 is made up of 12 amino acids. The CDR3 DNA sequence: TGCAGTGCCAGAGGGAGTATCAATGAGCAGTTCTTC. It yields the protein CSARGSINEQFF.

There are many counts of this clonotype. This chain uses TRBV12-3 or TRBV12-4 with TRBJ2-7; D remains ambiguous. V was trimmed by 6 bases and J by 2 bases, leaving 5 bases between them. This CDR3 spans 11 amino acids. The CDR3 nucleotides read TGTGCCAGCAGGAGTACCTACGAGCAGTACTTC. It encodes CASRSTYEQYF.

This clonotype was recorded many times. The gene calls are TRBV14 and TRBJ2-7, with TRBD2 matching over 7 bases. This CDR3 is built from 15 residues. Germline V gene data show CDR1 as SGHDN and CDR2 as FVKESK. Germline trimming cut 3 bases from V and 2 bases from J; bases unmatched to any gene: 7. The CDR3 region has the DNA TGTGCCAGCAGCCAGGAGCTAGCGGTTACCTACGAGCAGTACTTC. Translation gives CASSQELAVTYEQYF.

V is TRBV5-1 and J is TRBJ1-1; D gene uncertain. Germline CDR1 reads SGHRS; CDR2 reads YFSETQ. This CDR3 contains 14 residues. Trimming stripped 0 bases from V and 3 bases from J, with 9 bases between. CDR3 nucleotide sequence: TGCGCCAGCAGCTTGGTTCGCGTGGACACTGAAGCTTTCTTT. Amino acid sequence: CASSLVRVDTEAFF.